This T cell receptor beta chain was identified during a study of cytomegalovirus exposure and HLA in healthy donors. In the study overall: Early released data comprised approximately 85 million unique TCRs from HLA-typed donors.

The PCR was carried out with 60 Vbeta primers and 13 Jbeta primers. Assay used: immunoSEQ multiplex PCR; TCRdb lists only in-frame clones, some missing. Here the sample spans some 140,000 clones, about four fifths being singletons. Concerning this clone itself: The antigen is unknown.

CDR3 size: 16 residues. Germline V gene data show CDR1 as LNHDA and CDR2 as SQIVND (reference sequence). Trimming stripped 5 bases from V and 4 bases from J, with 18 bases between. Study-level findings and limits: Later examination showed HLA-associated TCR beta chains had greater clonal expansion than equally common others.

When sampled, the donors appeared nominally healthy, though they likely had unrecorded immune exposures. The material sequenced was PBMCs. This sequence originates from a woman aged 40 to 55 in good health and CMV-seronegative. The chain is built from TRBV19 and TRBJ1-5, with D perhaps matching TRBD1 (6 bases). The CDR3, as DNA: TGTGCCAGTAGTCCTGGACAGCGACCTATGAATCAGCCCCAGCATTTT. Its protein product is CASSPGQRPMNQPQHF.